Following are 4 T cell receptor beta chains from one sample sequenced in a study of neoadjuvant anti-PD-1 for oral cavity cancer (dated by TCRdb to the early 2020s). The intended sense of this specimen's time point label: before neoadjuvant nivolumab. The library was obtained by the immunoSEQ multiplex PCR assay. Held by TCRdb, this immuneACCESS table contains in-frame sequences only and omits some clones. Under half of the omission traces to an unresolved V gene where checked; the cause of the rest is unknown. This sample comprises 65,000 to 95,000 clones, under 85% of them detected only once. In total, the top ten clones hold 2.5% to 3.5% of the sample. Sequences were derived from PBMCs, sampled before nivolumab (anti-PD-1) treatment. The receptors here all came from a person aged 40-85 years with oral cavity squamous cell carcinoma.

The chain employs TRBV5-1 and TRBJ2-5, with D possibly TRBD2 on 6 matching bases. Trimming pared 0 bases from V and 1 base from J, leaving 13 bases between. CDR3 length equals 16 residues. Looked up from germline, CDR1 is SGHRS and CDR2 is YFSETQ. The CDR3 bases are TGCGCCAGCAGCTTGGGAGTAGCGGAGTTCCAAGAGACCCAGTACTTC. Protein product: CASSLGVAEFQETQYF.

This chain joins TRBV29-1 and TRBJ2-2, with D perhaps being TRBD1 or TRBD2 (5 bases each). Germline CDR1 reads SQVTM; CDR2 reads ANQGSEA. V lost 4 bases and J lost 6, with 18 bases in between. The CDR3 is 15 amino acids. CDR3 in amino acids: CSVVLGPHLAGELFF. CDR3 nucleotides: TGCAGCGTTGTTCTGGGACCCCACCTCGCCGGGGAGCTGTTTTTT.

The chain uses TRBV29-1 and TRBJ2-3; no reliable D call. The V end was cut by 8 bases, the J end by 0 bases, with 15 bases between. This CDR3 region has 14 residues. Germline V CDR1 and CDR2: SQVTM, ANQGSEA. This CDR3 reads CSFRWRLSTDTQYF. CDR3 DNA sequence: TGCAGCTTCCGCTGGCGGTTAAGCACAGATACGCAGTATTTT.

The V and J genes are TRBV5-1 and TRBJ2-3; maybe TRBD1 (6 bases). The CDR3 length is 13 residues. Germline V gene data show CDR1 as SGHRS and CDR2 as YFSETQ. Deletions cut 7 bases from V and 2 bases from J, with 11 bases between. In nucleotides, the CDR3 is TGCGCCAGCTCCTGGACAGTCACAGATACGCAGTATTTT. Its protein is CASSWTVTDTQYF. The full variable domain, rest sourced from reference TRBV5-1 and TRBJ2-3, is KAGVTQTPRYLIKTRGQQVTLSCSPISGHRSVSWYQQTPGQGLQFLFEYFSETQRNKGNFPGRFSGRQFSNSRSEMNVSTLELGDSALYLCASSWTVTDTQYFGPGTRLTVL.